In this sample, the clone carrying this TCR beta chain turned up once. This sample is part of a study of blood T cell repertoires in COVID-19. Study overall: Some COVID-19 samples were acute and others convalescent; all came from the United States, Italy and Spain. Nucleic acid was either cDNA or gDNA, and it came from T cells, B-cell-depleted T cells, or PBMCs.

Authors' methods: Cell counts per sample came from amplifying reference gene primers. Here immunoSEQ multiplex PCR was the method, and the copy in TCRdb shows in-frame clones only, minus some. For V, J and clone size, that table is used; D and trimming come from the DNA. Of fewer than 250,000 clones in the sample, around 82% are singletons; the top ten hold roughly 4.7%. Sequenced input: peripheral blood. The receptor's source is a woman in her 70s with acute or convalescent COVID-19.

This CDR3 reads CAIKYRANTEAFF. The CDR3 DNA reads TGTGCCATCAAATACAGGGCGAACACTGAAGCTTTCTTT. The chain employs TRBV28 and TRBJ1-1; possible D gene TRBD1, 6 bases. This CDR3 has 13 amino acids. Germline V CDR1 and CDR2: MDHEN, SYDVKM. V dropped 10 bases and J dropped 1 base, with 13 bases sitting between them.